This T cell receptor beta chain was found in a study of cytomegalovirus exposure and HLA in healthy donors. Study background: A later analysis reported the same platform for the 90 to 150 validation repertoires and the 666 first-cohort repertoires. The study's findings and limits: There were under 200 TCR beta chains listed as cytomegalovirus-associated. Among the CMV-associated chains, three were confirmed in vitro as specific for CMV antigens.

The study drew the donors from its approximately 110-subject validation cohort, separate from the approximately 700-subject first cohort. Method: immunoSEQ multiplex PCR; TCRdb's copy keeps in-frame clones and lacks some. Among some 130,000 clones listed, 84% were seen once. With regard to this clone: Its matching antigen is unknown.

Germline V gives CDR1 SGHRS, CDR2 YFSETQ. CDR3 size: 14 residues. The junction had 5 bases not matched to a gene; V was cut back by 6 bases and J by 3 bases. Specimen: PBMCs. The receptor comes from a woman younger than 45 in good health and CMV-seronegative. The chain is built from TRBV5-1 and TRBJ2-1, with TRBD2 matching 8 bases. The CDR3: CASTRGGGYNEQFF. The CDR3 region has the DNA TGCGCCAGCACTCGGGGGGGCGGCTACAATGAGCAGTTCTTC. Drawing the rest from reference TRBV5-1 and TRBJ2-1, the complete variable domain is KAGVTQTPRYLIKTRGQQVTLSCSPISGHRSVSWYQQTPGQGLQFLFEYFSETQRNKGNFPGRFSGRQFSNSRSEMNVSTLELGDSALYLCASTRGGGYNEQFFGPGTRLTVL.